Included here is one T cell receptor (beta chain) sequence, with context. Germline CDR1 reads SGHVS; CDR2 reads FQNEAQ. The CDR3 extends over 15 amino acids. Deletions cut 3 bases from V and 8 bases from J, with 19 bases between. As processed by the authors: Reference gene primer amplification in the assay estimated nucleated cell counts. Sequencing used immunoSEQ multiplex PCR; TCRdb keeps in-frame clones, though not all of them. V and J calls and clone size are given by that table; D and trimming were obtained from the DNA. The table has roughly 62,000 clones, almost 85% seen once. The data are from a study of blood T cell repertoires in COVID-19. As for the study in general: The United States, Italy and Spain supplied acute and convalescent COVID-19 samples. From T cells, B-cell-depleted T cells, or PBMCs came the material, which was cDNA or gDNA.

Sequenced sample: peripheral blood. This clonotype was sampled from a man aged 55 to 70 with acute or convalescent COVID-19. The chain uses TRBV7-8 and TRBJ1-2; D ambiguous. The CDR3 DNA reads as TGTGCCAGCAGCTTCCCCCTCACCCCGTCGGGGGGCTACACCTTC. Its translation: CASSFPLTPSGGYTF. Together with reference TRBV7-8 and TRBJ1-2, the CDR3 gives the full variable domain: GAGVSQSPRYKVAKRGQDVALRCDPISGHVSLFWYQQALGQGPEFLTYFQNEAQLDKSGLPSDRFFAERPEGSVSTLKIQRTQQEDSAVYLCASSFPLTPSGGYTFGSGTRLTVV.